The clone carrying this T cell receptor (beta chain) was counted many times. This specimen belongs to a study of spatial heterogeneity in lung cancer. Looking at the study overall: There were consistently more beta-chain sequences detected than alpha-chain sequences. The mean occurrence of each unique TCR and UMI combination in raw reads exceeded eight.

Time point here: sample taken at primary tumor resection. Frozen PBMC, nontumor lung or tumor provided whole RNA, which was sequenced unsorted. Samples were donated by 72 untreated early-stage non-small cell lung cancer patients. TCR cDNA molecules were tagged individually, and each one carried a unique molecular identifier. TCRdb ran MiXCR on the 5' RACE reads and lists one entry per CDR3 protein. The sample comprises some 64,000 distinct CDR3 sequences, roughly 7.9% of which are singletons, and around 15% rests with the top ten. Germline trimming cut 5 bases from V and 4 bases from J; bases unmatched to any gene: 10. Germline loops: CDR1 MGHDK, CDR2 SYGVNS. This CDR3 is built from 15 residues.

This specimen consisted of PBMCs, obtained at surgery. This receptor was identified in a female donor with early-stage non-small cell lung cancer. This chain joins TRBV25-1 and TRBJ2-5; 7 nucleotides match TRBD2. The CDR3 nucleotides read TGTGCCAGCAGTTCAACTAGCGTCAAAAGAGAGACCCAGTACTTC. This codes for CASSSTSVKRETQYF.